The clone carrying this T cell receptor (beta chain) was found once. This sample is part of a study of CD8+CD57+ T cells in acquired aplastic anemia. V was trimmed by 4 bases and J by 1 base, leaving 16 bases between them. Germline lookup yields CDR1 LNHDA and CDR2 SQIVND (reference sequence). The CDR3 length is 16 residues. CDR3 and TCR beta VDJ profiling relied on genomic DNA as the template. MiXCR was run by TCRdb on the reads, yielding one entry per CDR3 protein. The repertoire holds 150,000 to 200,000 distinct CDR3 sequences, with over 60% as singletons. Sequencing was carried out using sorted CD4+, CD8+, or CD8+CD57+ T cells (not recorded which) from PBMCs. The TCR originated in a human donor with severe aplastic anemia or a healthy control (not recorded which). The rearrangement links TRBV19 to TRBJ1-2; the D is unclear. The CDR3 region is CASSTFDLTFNYGYTF. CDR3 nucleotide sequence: TGTGCCAGTAGTACTTTCGACCTGACTTTTAACTATGGCTACACCTTC.